Listed here is a single T cell receptor beta chain. Its antigen is as yet unknown. Assay used: immunoSEQ multiplex PCR; TCRdb lists only in-frame clones, some missing. The sample has about 170,000 clones, roughly nine tenths seen once; the top ten hold approximately 6.9%. These data come from a study of T cell responses to AZD1222 COVID-19 vaccine. Study results and limitations: Baseline testing showed seropositivity in only six AZD1222 recipients. Donors were largely white British and mainly female; clonal diversity was possibly underestimated.

CDR1 and CDR2 from the germline V gene are SQVTM and ANQGSEA. The CDR3 spans 16 residues. Trimming cost V 4 bases and J 0 bases; bases outside gene matches: 5. The receptor was derived from an adult in good health. The chain couples TRBV29-1 to TRBJ2-1; 11 bases map to TRBD1. The specimen was peripheral blood, collected on day 0 of AZD1222 vaccination. The CDR3 loop is CSVGGTGGVSYNEQFF. CDR3 bases: TGCAGCGTTGGAGGGACAGGGGGAGTCTCCTACAATGAGCAGTTCTTC.